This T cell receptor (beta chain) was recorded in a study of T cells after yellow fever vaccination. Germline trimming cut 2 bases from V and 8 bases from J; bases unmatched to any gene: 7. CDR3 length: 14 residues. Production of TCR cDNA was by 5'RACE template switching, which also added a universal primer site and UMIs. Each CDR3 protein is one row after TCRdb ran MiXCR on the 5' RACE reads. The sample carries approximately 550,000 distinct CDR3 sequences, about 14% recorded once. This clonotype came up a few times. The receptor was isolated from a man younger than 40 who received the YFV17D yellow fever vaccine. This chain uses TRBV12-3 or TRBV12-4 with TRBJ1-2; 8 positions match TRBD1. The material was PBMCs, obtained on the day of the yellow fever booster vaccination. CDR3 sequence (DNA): TGTGCCAGCAGTTTAAGGAACAGGGGGGGGGGCTACACCTTC. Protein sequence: CASSLRNRGGGYTF.